This entry features one TCR beta chain sequence. There are 14 residues in the CDR3. The ends were cut back, 6 bases at V and 5 bases at J, with 16 bases in the middle. Germline CDR1 and CDR2: SNHLY and FYNNEI. The sample belongs to a study of blood T cell repertoires in COVID-19. Only in-frame clones appear in the TCRdb table, and some are missing; sequencing was by immunoSEQ multiplex PCR. Counted here are about 80,000 clones, approximately 85% occurring once; the ten biggest clones make up roughly 9.1%. The sequence was obtained from a man aged 45-65 years with COVID-19, enrolled during active disease. V and J are TRBV2 and TRBJ2-5; a weak D match, TRBD2 (5 bases). Sequencing used peripheral blood. Written as DNA, the CDR3 is TGTGCCAGCAGGGATTTCGAGGGCGCGGAGACCCAGTACTTC. Amino acid sequence: CASRDFEGAETQYF.